The clone carrying this T cell receptor (beta chain) was observed a handful of times. Its antigen remains unknown. In the PCR, 60 Vbeta and 13 Jbeta primers were used. Clones were read by immunoSEQ multiplex PCR, and TCRdb kept only the in-frame ones, dropping some. The data show some 120,000 clones, 70% to 85% seen once. Germline V gene data show CDR1 as LGHNT and CDR2 as FRNRAP. V trimming: 4 bases; J trimming: 2 bases; junction bases outside the gene matches: 6. The CDR3 runs 15 residues. The data derive from a study of cytomegalovirus exposure and HLA in healthy donors. Study-level results: Several of the most significant clusters appeared, in a later analysis, to be linked to common viral pathogens.

This sequence was found in a middle-aged man in good health and CMV-seropositive. The sample comprised PBMCs. This chain joins TRBV12-5 and TRBJ2-3; 7 bases map to TRBD2. CDR3 sequence (DNA): TGTGCTAGTGGTTCCTCTAGCGGCTACACAGATACGCAGTATTTT. Its protein product is CASGSSSGYTDTQYF.